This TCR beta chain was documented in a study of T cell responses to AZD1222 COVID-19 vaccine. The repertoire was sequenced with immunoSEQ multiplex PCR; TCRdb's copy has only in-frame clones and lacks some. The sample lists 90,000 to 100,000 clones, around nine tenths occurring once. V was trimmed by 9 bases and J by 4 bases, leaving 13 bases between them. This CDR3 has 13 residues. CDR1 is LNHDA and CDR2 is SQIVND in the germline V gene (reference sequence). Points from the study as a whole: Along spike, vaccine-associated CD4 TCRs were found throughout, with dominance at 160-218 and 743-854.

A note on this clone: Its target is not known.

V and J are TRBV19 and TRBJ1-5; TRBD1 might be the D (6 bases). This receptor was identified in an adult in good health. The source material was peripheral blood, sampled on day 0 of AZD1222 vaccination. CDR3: CARYTGRNQPQHF. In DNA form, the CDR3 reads TGTGCCAGATACACAGGGAGGAATCAGCCCCAGCATTTT.